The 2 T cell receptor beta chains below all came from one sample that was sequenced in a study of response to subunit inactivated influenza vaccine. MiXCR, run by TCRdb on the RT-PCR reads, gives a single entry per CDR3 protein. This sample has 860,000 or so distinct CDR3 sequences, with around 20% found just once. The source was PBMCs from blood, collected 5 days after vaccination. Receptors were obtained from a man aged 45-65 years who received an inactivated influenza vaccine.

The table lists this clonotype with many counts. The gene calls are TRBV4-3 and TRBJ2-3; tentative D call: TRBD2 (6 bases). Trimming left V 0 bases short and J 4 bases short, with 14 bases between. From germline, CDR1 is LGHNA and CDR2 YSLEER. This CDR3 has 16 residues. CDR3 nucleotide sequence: TGCGCCAGCAGCCAAGACCCGGGAGTGTCTTCAGATACGCAGTATTTT. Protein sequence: CASSQDPGVSSDTQYF.

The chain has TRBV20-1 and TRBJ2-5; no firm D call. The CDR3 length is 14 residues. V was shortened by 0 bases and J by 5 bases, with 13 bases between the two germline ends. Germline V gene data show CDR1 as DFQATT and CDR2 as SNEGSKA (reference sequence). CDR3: CSAREGKGLETQYF. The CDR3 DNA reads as TGCAGTGCTAGAGAAGGGAAGGGTTTGGAGACCCAGTACTTC.